The 27 T cell receptor beta chains below come from one sample, sequenced in a study of control samples from healthy donors and cancer patients. Only in-frame clones appear in the TCRdb table, and some are missing; sequencing was by immunoSEQ multiplex PCR. The table records about 150,000 clones, 90% to 95% of them present only once. The sample comprised blood. Every receptor here comes from a woman younger than 35 in good health.

V gene TRBV14 combines with J gene TRBJ1-5; 7 bases are shared with TRBD1. The CDR3 is 16 amino acids. Trimming cost V 3 bases and J 4 bases; bases outside gene matches: 9. Germline-derived CDR1 and CDR2 are SGHDN and FVKESK. In DNA, the CDR3 is TGTGCCAGCAGCCAGAGCGACAGGGTTTTAAATCAGCCCCAGCATTTT. This codes for CASSQSDRVLNQPQHF. Full variable domain (rest looked up from reference TRBV14 and TRBJ1-5): EAGVTQFPSHSVIEKGQTVTLRCDPISGHDNLYWYRRVMGKEIKFLLHFVKESKQDESGMPNNRFLAERTGGTYSTLKVQPAELEDSGVYFCASSQSDRVLNQPQHFGDGTRLSIL.

A single count supports this clone. The rearrangement links TRBV18 to TRBJ1-6; tentatively, D is TRBD1 (5 bases). V was cut by 3 bases and J by 9 bases, with 12 bases left in between. This CDR3 is 14 amino acids long. Germline V gene lookup returns CDR1 KGHSH and CDR2 LQKENI. The DNA of the CDR3 is TGTGCCAGCTCACCGGGGGGAAATGGTTCACCCCTCCACTTT. Translated: CASSPGGNGSPLHF.

This clone has just one count. This chain joins TRBV13 and TRBJ2-1, with D hard to call. Trimming cost V 1 base and J 7 bases, with 11 bases left between them. Germline CDR1 is PRHDT and CDR2 is FYEKMQ (reference sequence). This CDR3 comprises 14 residues. The CDR3 loop is CASSLESRRNEQFF. As DNA, the CDR3 is TGTGCCAGCAGCTTAGAGAGTCGCCGAAATGAGCAGTTCTTC.

The gene calls are TRBV11-2 and TRBJ1-1; D is uncertain. Germline V lookup: CDR1 SGHAT, CDR2 FQNNGV. The V end was cut by 0 bases, the J end by 4 bases, with 6 bases between. The CDR3 spans 13 residues. The CDR3 DNA sequence: TGTGCCAGCAGCTTAGAATCGATCACTGAAGCTTTCTTT. This encodes CASSLESITEAFF.

The chain employs TRBV5-5 and TRBJ1-3; no firm D call. The CDR3 sequence is 14 residues long. Germline CDR1 reads SGHKS; CDR2 reads YYEKEE (reference sequence). The V and J ends lost 2 bases and 0 bases respectively, with 6 bases between them. The CDR3 region has the DNA TGTGCCAGCAGCTTTAAGGTCTCTGGAAACACCATATATTTT. It encodes CASSFKVSGNTIYF.

The CDR3 sequence is CASSMWEGGELFF. For the CDR3, the DNA is TGTGCCAGTAGTATGTGGGAGGGCGGGGAGCTGTTTTTT. The chain has TRBV19 and TRBJ2-2; TRBD2 matches 7 bases. Germline-derived CDR1 and CDR2 are LNHDA and SQIVND (reference sequence). The CDR3 contains 13 residues. The ends lost 3 bases at V and 7 bases at J; junction bases unmatched: 2.

The chain has TRBV5-8 and TRBJ2-1, with TRBD1 matching over 7 bases. CDR1 is SGHTS, CDR2 YDEGEE, per germline. J gave up 2 bases and V 4 bases, and 9 bases lay outside the gene matches. This CDR3 contains 16 residues. The CDR3 coding sequence is TGTGCCAGCAGCCCATCATCAGGACAGGCCTACAATGAGCAGTTCTTC. It yields the protein CASSPSSGQAYNEQFF.

About this clone itself: Other DNA sequences in this sample translate to the same CDR3. This CDR3 reads CASSVLGDTQYF. The CDR3 DNA is TGTGCCAGCAGCGTATTGGGAGATACGCAGTATTTT. The chain joins TRBV9 to TRBJ2-3; D unresolved. From germline, CDR1 is SGDLS and CDR2 YYNGEE. V lost 1 base to trimming and J lost 5 bases, with 5 bases between them. The CDR3 is made up of 12 amino acids.

J is TRBJ1-2 and V is TRBV7-3, with TRBD1 identical over 8 bases. Germline V CDR1 and CDR2: SGHTA, FQGTGA. V trimming: 3 bases; J trimming: 6 bases; junction bases outside the gene matches: 3. The CDR3 is made up of 13 amino acids. In DNA form, the CDR3 reads TGTGCCAGCAGCTTTACAGGGGGAAATGGCTACACCTTC. Its translation is CASSFTGGNGYTF.

The chain employs TRBV10-3 and TRBJ1-3, with D hard to call. There are 16 residues in the CDR3. The V and J ends lost 0 bases and 1 base respectively, with 10 bases between them. The germline CDR1 and CDR2 sequences are ENHRY and SYGVKD. The CDR3 region has the DNA TGTGCCATCAGTGAGTCGTTATCTGATTCTGGAAACACCATATATTTT. This codes for CAISESLSDSGNTIYF.

The CDR3 spells CAISESSQNSPLHF. DNA of the CDR3: TGTGCCATCAGTGAGTCATCACAAAATTCACCCCTCCACTTT. The V call is TRBV10-3, the J call TRBJ1-6; no clear D. Germline assignment: CDR1 ENHRY and CDR2 SYGVKD. The germline V and J ends were trimmed by 0 bases and 7 bases, with 7 bases remaining between them. The CDR3 has 14 residues.

This clone was recorded only once. The rearrangement links TRBV5-1 to TRBJ2-1, with no clear D. Per germline, CDR1 SGHRS and CDR2 YFSETQ. V lost 3 bases, J lost 7 bases, and 11 bases lay in between. This CDR3 comprises 13 residues. CDR3: CASSWGTWNEQFF. As DNA, the CDR3 is TGCGCCAGCAGCTGGGGAACGTGGAATGAGCAGTTCTTC.

The V gene is TRBV28, the J gene TRBJ1-4; D is unresolved. Trimming cost V 7 bases and J 5 bases, with 17 bases left between them. Per germline, CDR1 MDHEN and CDR2 SYDVKM. CDR3 length: 15 amino acids. CDR3 in amino acids: CASNTRARSNEKLFF. The DNA for the CDR3 is TGTGCCAGCAACACACGGGCCCGGTCAAATGAAAAACTGTTTTTT.

The genes are TRBV11-3 and TRBJ2-7, with TRBD1 as a possible D gene (6 bases). The germline gives CDR1 SGHNT, CDR2 YENEEA. CDR3 size: 14 residues. V lost 5 bases to trimming and J lost 5 bases, with 16 bases between them. CDR3 bases: TGTGCCAGCAGCACCTTCCCTTCAGGGGACGAGCAGTACTTC. This codes for CASSTFPSGDEQYF.

The chain combines TRBV7-2 with TRBJ1-6; D perhaps matches TRBD1 (5 bases). The CDR3 length is 15 residues. Germline CDR1 reads SGHTA; CDR2 reads FQGNSA. V lost 1 base to trimming and J lost 6 bases, with 10 bases between them. CDR3 residues: CASSLGGVGNSPLHF. CDR3 DNA sequence: TGTGCCAGCAGCTTAGGAGGGGTGGGTAATTCACCCCTCCACTTT.

The chain recombines TRBV27 with TRBJ1-4; perhaps TRBD1 as D (5 bases). The germline V and J ends were trimmed by 8 bases and 8 bases, with 21 bases remaining between them. CDR3 size: 15 residues. The germline gives CDR1 MNHEY, CDR2 SMNVEV (reference sequence). Here the CDR3 DNA reads TGTGCCAGCCGACTCCTCGGGACTAGCGGGGAAAAACTGTTTTTT. This codes for CASRLLGTSGEKLFF.

The chain combines TRBV4-1 with TRBJ2-3; 7 bases match TRBD2. The CDR3 has 20 amino acids. Looked up from germline, CDR1 is MGHRA and CDR2 is YSYEKL. With 1 base clipped from V and 11 bases from J, the junction kept 27 bases outside the gene matches. CDR3 region: CASSQVRAGLQHVSSGGQYF. In nucleotides, the CDR3 is TGCGCCAGCAGCCAAGTGCGAGCGGGACTCCAGCACGTCTCTTCCGGGGGGCAGTATTTT.

V usage is TRBV28 and J usage is TRBJ2-7; TRBD2 matches at 9 bases. The V gene's germline CDR1 is MDHEN and CDR2 SYDVKM. J was trimmed by 3 bases and V by 8 bases; bases with no gene match: 8. This CDR3 spans 14 amino acids. The CDR3 DNA is TGTGCCAGCCTCCCTAGCGGGGACTTCTACGAGCAGTACTTC. Its protein is CASLPSGDFYEQYF. Drawing the rest from reference TRBV28 and TRBJ2-7, the complete variable domain is DVKVTQSSRYLVKRTGEKVFLECVQDMDHENMFWYRQDPGLGLRLIYFSYDVKMKEKGDIPEGYSVSREKKERFSLILESASTNQTSMYLCASLPSGDFYEQYFGPGTRLTVT.

V gene TRBV5-6 combines with J gene TRBJ1-1; possible D gene TRBD1, 5 bases. Trimming cost V 3 bases and J 4 bases, with 16 bases left between them. The CDR3 runs 15 residues. The germline V gene encodes CDR1 SGHDT and CDR2 YYEEEE. CDR3 sequence reads: CASSSGPRAITEAFF. For the CDR3, the DNA is TGTGCCAGCAGCTCGGGACCTCGTGCTATCACTGAAGCTTTCTTT.

The V call is TRBV9, the J call TRBJ2-3, with D possibly being TRBD1 (5 bases). The CDR3 runs to 14 residues. Germline CDR1 and CDR2: SGDLS and YYNGEE. Deletions cut 0 bases from V and 4 bases from J, with 9 bases between. The CDR3, as DNA: TGTGCCAGCAGCGTAGAGGGGATGGCAGATACGCAGTATTTT. Its protein is CASSVEGMADTQYF.

This chain's CDR3 is CSGTLAERNLEQFF. The CDR3 DNA reads TGCAGCGGGACCCTAGCGGAGAGGAACCTTGAGCAGTTCTTC. This chain joins TRBV29-1 and TRBJ2-1, with 7 positions matching TRBD2. Germline loops: CDR1 SQVTM, CDR2 ANQGSEA. The CDR3 spans 14 residues. Trimming took 7 bases from V and 9 from J; bases not matched to a gene: 15.

The chain employs TRBV5-1 and TRBJ2-7; 11 nucleotides match TRBD1. V dropped 4 bases and J dropped 4; count of bases not matched to a gene: 4. Germline values: CDR1 SGHRS, CDR2 YFSETQ. The CDR3 has 14 residues. In nucleotides, the CDR3 is TGCGCCAGCAGCAGGGGACAGGGGGGTTACGAGCAGTACTTC. Translation: CASSRGQGGYEQYF. The full variable domain, in which reference TRBV5-1 and TRBJ2-7 provide the parts outside the CDR3, is KAGVTQTPRYLIKTRGQQVTLSCSPISGHRSVSWYQQTPGQGLQFLFEYFSETQRNKGNFPGRFSGRQFSNSRSEMNVSTLELGDSALYLCASSRGQGGYEQYFGPGTRLTVT.

The V call is TRBV24-1, the J call TRBJ1-2, with D unclear. This CDR3 region has 13 residues. The germline V and J ends were trimmed by 1 base and 6 bases, with 8 bases remaining between them. CDR1 is KGHDR, CDR2 SFDVKD, per germline. The CDR3 DNA reads as TGTGCCACCAGTGATTTCATGGGAGATGGCTACACCTTC. Residues: CATSDFMGDGYTF.

V gene TRBV29-1 combines with J gene TRBJ1-1; 7 bases match TRBD1. The CDR3 spans 13 residues. Germline V gives CDR1 SQVTM, CDR2 ANQGSEA. Losses at the gene ends were 7 bases for V and 2 bases for J; bases not matched to a gene: 7. CDR3 sequence reads: CSGSTGPNTEAFF. The CDR3, as DNA: TGCAGCGGATCGACAGGGCCTAACACTGAAGCTTTCTTT.

V usage is TRBV6-6 and J usage is TRBJ1-4, with 7 bases that match TRBD1. Trimming at V came to 6 bases and at J to 5 bases, leaving 0 bases not matched to a gene. CDR1 MNHNY and CDR2 SVGAGI come from the germline V gene (reference sequence). CDR3 size: 12 residues. The CDR3 is CASRTGNEKLFF. CDR3 nucleotide sequence: TGTGCCAGCAGGACAGGGAATGAAAAACTGTTTTTT.

The rearrangement uses TRBV19 and TRBJ2-2, with D possibly matching TRBD2 (6 bases). This CDR3 is built from 15 residues. Germline CDR1 reads LNHDA; CDR2 reads SQIVND (reference sequence). V was cut by 4 bases and J by 1 base, with 10 bases left in between. CDR3 region: CASSNRLVNTGELFF. CDR3 coding DNA: TGTGCCAGTAGTAACAGACTAGTGAACACCGGGGAGCTGTTTTTT.

This chain uses TRBV28 with TRBJ2-7; TRBD1 agrees at 10 bases. This CDR3 region has 16 residues. Germline V lookup: CDR1 MDHEN, CDR2 SYDVKM. V lost 6 bases to trimming and J lost 12 bases; unmatched junction nucleotides: 20. DNA for the CDR3: TGTGCCAGCAGCATGGAAAGGGACAGGGGATTTCTCAGGAGGTACTTC. Translation: CASSMERDRGFLRRYF.